The source of this T cell receptor beta chain is a study of T cells in Graves' hyperthyroidism and ophthalmopathy. RNA transcripts yielded amplified TCR beta CDR3 regions. A first-round RT-PCR of the TCR CDR3 used the HTBI primer set. Each CDR3 protein is one row after TCRdb ran MiXCR on the multiplex PCR reads. The sample lists 150,000 to 200,000 distinct CDR3 sequences; about 15% were seen once. Germline V CDR1 and CDR2: DFQATT, SNEGSKA (reference sequence). The length of the CDR3 is 14 residues. Whole-study findings and limits: Ophthalmopathy stood apart from stable hyperthyroidism in a 13 V-J model.

With respect to this clonotype: The target antigen is unknown. This may be a read error: a much more frequent sequence differs by one nucleotide.

Patients were excluded because of uncontrolled infection, other autoimmune disease, pregnancy or lactation. From more than 9.5 ml of fresh peripheral blood, PBMCs were isolated. Sequencing used blood. V and J are TRBV20-1 and TRBJ2-5; TRBD2 matches 9 bases. The J call may be incorrect, as the DNA end agrees better with TRBJ2-1. The sequence was collected from a woman in her forties or fifties with Graves' hyperthyroidism. The CDR3 DNA follows: TGCAGTGCTAGGGGGACTAGCTTCCAAGAGACCCAGTTCTTC. The encoded protein is CSARGTSFQETQFF.